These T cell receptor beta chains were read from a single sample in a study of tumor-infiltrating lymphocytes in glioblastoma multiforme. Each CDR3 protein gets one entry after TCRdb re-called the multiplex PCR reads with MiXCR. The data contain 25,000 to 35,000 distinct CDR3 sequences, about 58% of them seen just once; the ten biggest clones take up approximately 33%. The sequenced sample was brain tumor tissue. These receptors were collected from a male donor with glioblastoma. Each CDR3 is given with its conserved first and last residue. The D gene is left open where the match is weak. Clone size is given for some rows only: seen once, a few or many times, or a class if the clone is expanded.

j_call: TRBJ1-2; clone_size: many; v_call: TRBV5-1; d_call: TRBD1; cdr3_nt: TGCGCCAGCAGCGCGGGACAGGGGGCTAGAAATGGCTACACCTTC; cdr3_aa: CASSAGQGARNGYTF
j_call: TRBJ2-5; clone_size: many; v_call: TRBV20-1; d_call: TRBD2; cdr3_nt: TGCAGTGCTCGGGCGGGAGTAGAGACCCAGTACTTC; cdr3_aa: CSARAGVETQYF
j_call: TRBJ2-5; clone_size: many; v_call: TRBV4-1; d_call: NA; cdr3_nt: TGCGCCAGCAGCCAAGAAGGCGGGGCCCAGTACTTC; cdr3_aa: CASSQEGGAQYF
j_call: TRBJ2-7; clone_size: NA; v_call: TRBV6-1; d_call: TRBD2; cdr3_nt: TGTGCCAGCAGTGGAGGACTAGCGGGAGTTTTCGAGCAGTACTTC; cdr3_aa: CASSGGLAGVFEQYF
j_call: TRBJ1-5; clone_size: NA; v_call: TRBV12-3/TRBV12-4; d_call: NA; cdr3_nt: TGTGCCAGCAGCGGGGACCCCGAGCGCCAGCATTTC; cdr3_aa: CASSGDPERQHF
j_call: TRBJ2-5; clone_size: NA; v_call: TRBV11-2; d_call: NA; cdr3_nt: TGTGCCAGCAGCTTAGTAATTTCGGGGCAGACCCAGTACTTC; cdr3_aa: CASSLVISGQTQYF
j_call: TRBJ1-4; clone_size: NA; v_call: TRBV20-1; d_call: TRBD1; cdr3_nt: TGCATTGCCCCCGTCGATCAGGGGGTGGGCGAAAAACTGTTTTTT; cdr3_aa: CIAPVDQGVGEKLFF
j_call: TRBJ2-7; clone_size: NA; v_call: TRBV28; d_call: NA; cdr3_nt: TGTACCAGCAGTTTAAAATACGAGCAGTACTTC; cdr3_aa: CTSSLKYEQYF
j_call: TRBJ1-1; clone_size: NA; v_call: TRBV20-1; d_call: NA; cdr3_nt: TGCAGTGCTTGGGGTGAAGGGGATCATGAAGCTTTCTTT; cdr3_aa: CSAWGEGDHEAFF
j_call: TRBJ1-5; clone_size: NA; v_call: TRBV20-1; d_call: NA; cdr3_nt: TGCAGTGCTAGAGGTGTACAGGGAAATCAGCCCCAGCATTTT; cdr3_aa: CSARGVQGNQPQHF
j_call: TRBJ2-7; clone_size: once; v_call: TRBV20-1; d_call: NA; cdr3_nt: TGCAGTGCTAGAGGCCCTACGTCAGGAATCATCTACGAGCAGTACTTC; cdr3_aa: CSARGPTSGIIYEQYF
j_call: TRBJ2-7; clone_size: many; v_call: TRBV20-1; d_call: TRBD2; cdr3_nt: TGCAGTGCTAGACCCGATCTCGGACTAGCGGGGGACTACGAGCAGTACTTC; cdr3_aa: CSARPDLGLAGDYEQYF
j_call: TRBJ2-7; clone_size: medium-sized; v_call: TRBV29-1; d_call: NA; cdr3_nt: TGCAGCGTTGTCTCCACCCTTTACGAGCAGTACTTC; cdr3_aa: CSVVSTLYEQYF
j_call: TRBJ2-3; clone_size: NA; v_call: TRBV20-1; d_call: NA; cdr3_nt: TGCAGTGCTCTTTCCGACATAAGCACAGATACGCAGTACTTT; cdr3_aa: CSALSDISTDTQYF